The next 29 T cell receptor beta chains were all read from a single sample in a study of T cells in localized non-small cell lung cancer. Only in-frame clones appear in the TCRdb table, and some are missing; sequencing was by immunoSEQ multiplex PCR. Of approximately 12,000 clones detected, around four fifths appear once; the ten largest clones hold 19%. Source: peripheral blood, taken before any cancer treatment. The receptors stem from a male donor aged 60 or over with stage I lung adenocarcinoma.

The V gene is TRBV28, the J gene TRBJ1-3; a weak D match, TRBD1 (5 bases). CDR1 and CDR2 (germline): MDHEN, SYDVKM. V was clipped by 9 bases and J by 0 bases, with 21 bases between them. CDR3 length equals 17 residues. The CDR3 loop reads CASAESLVGVSGNTIYF. CDR3 bases: TGTGCCAGTGCCGAGTCCCTGGTGGGGGTCTCTGGAAACACCATATATTTT.

The chain carries TRBV28 and TRBJ1-2, with no clear D. The V end was cut by 3 bases, the J end by 8 bases, with 13 bases between. CDR3 length equals 13 residues. CDR1 MDHEN and CDR2 SYDVKM come from the germline V gene. CDR3 in amino acids: CASSFSPVGGYTF. In DNA form, the CDR3 reads TGTGCCAGCAGTTTCTCTCCCGTAGGCGGCTACACCTTC.

The rearrangement uses TRBV5-8 and TRBJ2-5, with 8 bases lining up with TRBD1. With 2 bases clipped from V and 7 bases from J, the junction kept 7 bases outside the gene matches. CDR1 is SGHTS, CDR2 YDEGEE, per germline. CDR3 size: 14 residues. CDR3 nucleotides: TGTGCCAGCAGCTTTCCCAGGGGACAGGCGACCCAGTACTTC. This codes for CASSFPRGQATQYF.

This clone was recorded once. The chain combines TRBV5-1 with TRBJ1-2, with 7 bases aligning to TRBD1. This CDR3 contains 16 residues. V was clipped by 5 bases and J by 4 bases; unmatched bases: 14. The germline CDR1 and CDR2 sequences are SGHRS and YFSETQ. The CDR3 is CASSPWDSFIAYGYTF. The DNA of the CDR3 is TGCGCCAGCAGTCCCTGGGACAGTTTCATAGCCTATGGCTACACCTTC.

V and J are TRBV5-1 and TRBJ2-4; 10 bases align to TRBD2. V lost 2 bases and J lost 6; bases outside the gene matches: 11. The length of the CDR3 is 17 residues. Per germline, CDR1 SGHRS and CDR2 YFSETQ. The CDR3 here is CASSLVAASGSGNIQYF. In DNA form, the CDR3 reads TGCGCCAGCAGCTTAGTCGCTGCTAGCGGGAGTGGAAACATTCAGTACTTC.

The rearrangement joins TRBV6-1 to TRBJ2-1; TRBD1 matches at 7 bases. The CDR3 runs to 14 residues. The V gene end was trimmed by 10 bases and the J gene end by 3 bases; junction bases not matched to a gene: 9. The germline V gene has CDR1 MNHNS and CDR2 SASEGT. The CDR3 region has the DNA TGTGCCACCGGGCAAGGGGGCCGCTACAATGAGCAGTTCTTC. Translating it yields CATGQGGRYNEQFF.

CDR3 sequence: CATSKNLDRNSYEQYF. The CDR3 nucleotides are TGTGCCACCAGCAAGAACTTGGACAGAAACTCCTACGAGCAGTACTTC. The V call is TRBV15, the J call TRBJ2-7, with D tentatively TRBD1 (6 bases). V was cut by 4 bases and J by 0 bases, with 16 bases left in between. The CDR3 is 16 residues long. Germline V gives CDR1 LNHNV, CDR2 YYDKDF (reference sequence).

The V gene is TRBV28, the J gene TRBJ2-6, with D perhaps being TRBD1 or TRBD2 (5 bases each). Trimming removed 3 bases from V and 1 base from J, with 7 bases in between. This CDR3 region has 15 residues. Germline V gene lookup returns CDR1 MDHEN and CDR2 SYDVKM. The CDR3 nucleotides read TGTGCCAGCAGTTTTTGGGGGTCTGGGGCCAACGTCCTGACTTTC. As protein: CASSFWGSGANVLTF.

The chain carries TRBV6-6 and TRBJ1-5; 7 bases map to TRBD1. This CDR3 has 14 amino acids. V gave up 7 bases and J gave up 2 bases; unmatched junction bases: 5. In germline, CDR1 is MNHNY, CDR2 SVGAGI (reference sequence). CDR3 loop: CASKPGTGNQPQHF. In DNA form, the CDR3 reads TGTGCCAGCAAACCAGGGACAGGCAATCAGCCCCAGCATTTT.

Comment on this clone: The junction departs from germline at one end; a sequencing error may be responsible. V gene TRBV2 combines with J gene TRBJ2-2; D not certain. CDR3 size: 14 residues. CDR1 SNHLY and CDR2 FYNNEI come from the germline V gene. The DNA for the CDR3 is TGTGCCAGCAGTGAAATGGCGAATACCGGGGAGCTGTTTTTT. Encoded protein: CASSEMANTGELFF.

V is TRBV18 and J is TRBJ2-2, with D possibly TRBD1 on 6 matching bases. The ends were cut back, 3 bases at V and 4 bases at J, with 9 bases in the middle. This CDR3 spans 14 amino acids. Germline V gene data show CDR1 as KGHSH and CDR2 as LQKENI. The chain's CDR3 is CASSPQGGTGELFF. In DNA, the CDR3 is TGTGCCAGCTCACCTCAAGGGGGCACCGGGGAGCTGTTTTTT.

The chain combines TRBV28 with TRBJ2-1, with D possibly matching TRBD2 (5 bases). The CDR3 runs 13 residues. V was shortened by 3 bases and J by 15 bases, with 18 bases between the two germline ends. Germline V CDR1 and CDR2: MDHEN, SYDVKM. The CDR3 loop reads CASSFLIRKGGFF. CDR3 DNA: TGTGCCAGCAGTTTTTTAATCCGAAAAGGAGGGTTCTTC.

The J gene is TRBJ2-7, the V gene TRBV28; 9 bases line up with TRBD2. The V segment lost 6 bases and the J segment 7 bases; nucleotides outside the gene matches: 13. The CDR3 consists of 15 residues. Germline V gene sequence: CDR1 MDHEN, CDR2 SYDVKM. The CDR3 DNA reads as TGTGCCAGCAGAACTCTTCTAGCGGGGTTGGGGGAGCAGTACTTC. Translation: CASRTLLAGLGEQYF.

The chain links TRBV4-2 to TRBJ1-2, with 7 bases fitting TRBD1. V lost 4 bases, J lost 7 bases, and 9 bases stayed unmatched. Germline V CDR1 and CDR2: LGHNA, YNFKEQ. The CDR3 runs to 14 residues. DNA of the CDR3: TGTGCCAGCAGCCGGCCCGACAGGGAGATTGGCTACACCTTC. As protein: CASSRPDREIGYTF.

This rearrangement joins TRBV7-2 to TRBJ2-5; D is ambiguous. V was cut by 5 bases and J by 7 bases, with 8 bases left in between. The CDR3 loop spans 11 amino acids. CDR1 and CDR2 (germline): SGHTA, FQGNSA. The CDR3 bases are TGTGCCAGCAGCGCCAGGTCGACCCAGTACTTC. It codes for CASSARSTQYF.

CDR3 nucleotide sequence: TGTGCCAGCAGCCAATCAGCGGGAGGGCCAGATACGCAGTATTTT. Protein sequence: CASSQSAGGPDTQYF. The rearrangement joins TRBV14 to TRBJ2-3; the match to TRBD2 covers 10 bases. Unmatched junction bases numbered 3, after V lost 2 bases and J lost 4 bases. Germline V CDR1 and CDR2: SGHDN, FVKESK. The CDR3 is 15 amino acids.

The chain uses TRBV7-8 and TRBJ2-3; no clear D. This CDR3 is 14 amino acids long. Trimming removed 2 bases from V and 3 bases from J, with 9 bases in between. Germline-derived CDR1 and CDR2 are SGHVS and FQNEAQ. The CDR3 loop is CASSLRRTTDTQYF. CDR3 in DNA: TGTGCCAGCAGCTTAAGAAGGACGACAGATACGCAGTATTTT.

The chain couples TRBV28 to TRBJ2-5, with a weak D call TRBD1 (6 bases). The DNA end favors TRBJ2-7, so the J call may be wrong. The CDR3 is 15 residues long. Germline-derived CDR1 and CDR2 are MDHEN and SYDVKM. CDR3 nucleotides: TGTGCCAGCAGTTTTCCACAAACAGGGAAGTACGAGCAGTACTTC. This encodes CASSFPQTGKYEQYF.

This clone was detected once. A much larger clone lies a single base off, so this may be a read error. This chain connects TRBV11-2 to TRBJ2-2; D is ambiguous. Germline lookup yields CDR1 SGHAT and CDR2 FQNNGV. The CDR3 sequence is 13 residues long. Trimming pared 5 bases from V and 3 bases from J, leaving 7 bases between. CDR3 sequence: CASSLTDTGELFF. Here the CDR3 DNA reads TGTGCCAGCAGCCTCACGGACACCGGGGAGCTGTTTTTT.

The chain has TRBV7-3 and TRBJ1-2, with D tentatively TRBD1 (6 bases). The CDR3 loop spans 18 amino acids. Germline loops: CDR1 SGHTA, CDR2 FQGTGA. V lost 2 bases and J lost 0, with 19 bases in between. In DNA form, the CDR3 reads TGTGCCAGCAGCTTAGGAGGCAGGGGCCTTTCCTCTAACTATGGCTACACCTTC. This sequence encodes CASSLGGRGLSSNYGYTF.

This clone appeared once. The V gene is TRBV30, the J gene TRBJ2-1; TRBD2 matches 7 bases. Germline-derived CDR1 and CDR2 are GTSNPN and SVGIG (reference sequence). J was trimmed by 2 bases and V by 4 bases; bases with no gene match: 11. The CDR3 length is 16 residues. CDR3 loop: CAWKWGGRATYNEQFF. CDR3 bases: TGTGCCTGGAAATGGGGGGGAAGAGCGACCTACAATGAGCAGTTCTTC.

The chain combines TRBV5-1 with TRBJ1-1, with TRBD1 matching over 10 bases. V shed 0 bases and J 1 base; nucleotides not matched to a gene: 9. The CDR3 totals 18 residues. CDR1 is SGHRS, CDR2 YFSETQ, per germline. This CDR3 reads CASSLGSRDRGQNTEAFF. Written as DNA, the CDR3 is TGCGCCAGCAGCTTGGGGTCCCGGGACAGGGGCCAGAACACTGAAGCTTTCTTT.

This clone showed up just once. This chain links TRBV5-4 with TRBJ2-3, with TRBD1 identical over 11 bases. Germline CDR1 SGHNT, CDR2 YYREEE (reference sequence). The V segment lost 5 bases and the J segment 1 base; nucleotides outside the gene matches: 3. CDR3 length equals 15 residues. This chain's CDR3 is CASRSDRGRTDTQYF. In nucleotides, the CDR3 is TGTGCCAGCAGATCGGACAGGGGGCGCACAGATACGCAGTATTTT.

This clone has a single count. The chain recombines TRBV19 with TRBJ2-6, with 9 bases identical to TRBD1. Germline-derived CDR1 and CDR2 are LNHDA and SQIVND (reference sequence). The CDR3 runs to 18 residues. Unmatched junction bases numbered 15, after V lost 7 bases and J lost 5 bases. As DNA, the CDR3 is TGTGCCAGTAAGGATACGGTAGGACAGGGGTGGTGGGCCAACGTCCTGACTTTC. Translated: CASKDTVGQGWWANVLTF.

In this sample, this clone turned up a few times. This chain links TRBV28 with TRBJ2-5; TRBD2 matches 7 bases. The CDR3 runs 12 residues. V dropped 8 bases and J dropped 5; count of bases not matched to a gene: 5. Germline CDR1 MDHEN, CDR2 SYDVKM. The CDR3 spells CASGAGAETQYF. The CDR3 nucleotides read TGTGCCAGCGGTGCGGGAGCGGAGACCCAGTACTTC.

The chain has TRBV7-2 and TRBJ1-1; D is uncertain. V was shortened by 6 bases and J by 0 bases, with 11 bases between the two germline ends. In germline, CDR1 is SGHTA, CDR2 FQGNSA. The CDR3 is 14 residues long. The CDR3 reads CASSPELMNTEAFF. Here the CDR3 DNA reads TGTGCCAGCAGTCCTGAACTGATGAACACTGAAGCTTTCTTT.

The chain joins TRBV19 to TRBJ1-1; perhaps TRBD1 as D (6 bases). The CDR3 loop spans 15 amino acids. The germline V gene has CDR1 LNHDA and CDR2 SQIVND (reference sequence). The V and J ends lost 4 bases and 6 bases respectively, with 18 bases between them. CDR3 bases: TGTGCCAGTAGTACTCCCGGGACACCCAGGTCTGAAGCTTTCTTT. This codes for CASSTPGTPRSEAFF. Drawing the rest from reference TRBV19 and TRBJ1-1, the complete variable domain is DGGITQSPKYLFRKEGQNVTLSCEQNLNHDAMYWYRQDPGQGLRLIYYSQIVNDFQKGDIAEGYSVSREKKESFPLTVTSAQKNPTAFYLCASSTPGTPRSEAFFGQGTRLTVV.

The chain uses TRBV6-1 and TRBJ2-1, with TRBD2 matching over 13 bases. CDR1 and CDR2 from the germline V gene are MNHNS and SASEGT. Trimming cost V 9 bases and J 5 bases; bases outside gene matches: 7. This CDR3 is built from 15 residues. The CDR3 spells CASWTSGSRNNEQFF. As DNA, the CDR3 is TGTGCCAGTTGGACTAGCGGGAGTCGCAACAATGAGCAGTTCTTC.

CDR3: CASSLTDGNGELFF. The DNA of the CDR3 is TGCGCCAGCAGCTTGACTGACGGGAACGGGGAGCTGTTTTTT. The chain has TRBV5-1 and TRBJ2-2; possible D gene TRBD2, 5 bases. CDR3 length equals 14 residues. Germline V gene lookup returns CDR1 SGHRS and CDR2 YFSETQ. Trimming stripped 1 base from V and 7 bases from J, with 11 bases between. Based on the CDR3 plus reference TRBV5-1 and TRBJ2-2, the full variable domain is KAGVTQTPRYLIKTRGQQVTLSCSPISGHRSVSWYQQTPGQGLQFLFEYFSETQRNKGNFPGRFSGRQFSNSRSEMNVSTLELGDSALYLCASSLTDGNGELFFGEGSRLTVL.